The sequence of this TCR beta chain was determined in a study of immune heterogeneity within non-small cell lung tumors. It was a multiplex PCR that amplified TCR beta CDR3, with 32 V and 13 J primers. From the multiplex PCR reads, TCRdb called clonotypes with MiXCR, one entry per CDR3 protein. The repertoire consists of over 8,000 distinct CDR3 sequences, with about 17% occurring once and the leading ten covering around 3.6%. Germline V gene data show CDR1 as SQVTM and CDR2 as ANQGSEA. Trimming shortened V by 3 bases and J by 1 base, and 12 bases separated the two germline ends. This CDR3 contains 14 residues. Template came from bulk tumor genomic DNA, at roughly 610 ng per sample. Surgical sampling yielded several biopsies per primary tumor (spaced far apart). Patients with untreated, newly diagnosed non-small cell lung cancer underwent curative surgery. Donors were newly diagnosed non-small cell lung cancer patients having surgery with curative intent.

The TCR comes from a man aged 40-55 years with non-small cell lung cancer. The sequencing sample was made of lung tumor tissue. The chain links TRBV29-1 to TRBJ1-2; D ambiguous. The CDR3 spells CSVETGLLNYGYTF. DNA of the CDR3: TGCAGCGTTGAGACCGGACTCCTTAACTATGGCTACACCTTC. The full variable domain, in which reference TRBV29-1 and TRBJ1-2 provide the parts outside the CDR3, is SAVISQKPSRDICQRGTSLTIQCQVDSQVTMMFWYRQQPGQSLTLIATANQGSEATYESGFVIDKFPISRPNLTFSTLTVSNMSPEDSSIYLCSVETGLLNYGYTFGSGTRLTVV.